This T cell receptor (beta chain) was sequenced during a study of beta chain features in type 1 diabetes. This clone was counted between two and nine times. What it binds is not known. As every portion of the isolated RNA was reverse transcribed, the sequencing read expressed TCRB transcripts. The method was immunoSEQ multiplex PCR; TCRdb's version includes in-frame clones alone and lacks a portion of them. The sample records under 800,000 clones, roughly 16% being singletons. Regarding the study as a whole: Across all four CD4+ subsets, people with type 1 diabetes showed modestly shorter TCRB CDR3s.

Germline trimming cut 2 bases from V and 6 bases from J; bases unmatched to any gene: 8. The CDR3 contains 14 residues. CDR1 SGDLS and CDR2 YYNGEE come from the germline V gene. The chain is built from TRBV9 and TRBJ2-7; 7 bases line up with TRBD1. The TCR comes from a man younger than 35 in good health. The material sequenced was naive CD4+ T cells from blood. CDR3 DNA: TGTGCCAGCAGCGTCCGACAGGGAAATGGCGAGCAGTACTTC. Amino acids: CASSVRQGNGEQYF. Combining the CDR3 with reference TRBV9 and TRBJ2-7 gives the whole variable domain DSGVTQTPKHLITATGQRVTLRCSPRSGDLSVYWYQQSLDQGLQFLIQYYNGEERAKGNILERFSAQQFPDLHSELNLSSLELGDSALYFCASSVRQGNGEQYFGPGTRLTVT.